This paragraph reports one T cell receptor (beta chain). This clone was seen more than once but under ten times. There is no known antigen for this receptor. The input lacks base qualities; no much larger clone sits a single base away. The data were taken from a study of shared clonotypes between healthy human individuals (dated by TCRdb to 2019 to 2021). At the level of the whole study: Three men and two women, aged 18 to 49 years, made up the cohort. Between about 0.9 and 8.9 billion PBMCs per donor were obtained by leukapheresis. Blood TCR repertoires of a handful of healthy adults were deeply sequenced to estimate repertoire size and the extent of clonotype sharing between individuals. Libraries were prepared and TCR repertoires were sequenced by different laboratories using diverse techniques, in order to increase sequencing depth and limit assay-specific biases. Broad study findings and their caveats: Only blood was sampled, and tissue TCR repertoires likely differ from those in blood. Because the study included only a small number of donors, the genetic and exposure-history diversity represented was limited. Based on pairwise subsampling, the degree of clonotype sharing among donors was expected to be affected by sequencing depth.

Healthy HIV-negative adults with no recently reported acute infections or vaccinations were included as donors. All donors were Caucasian adults living in Nashville, Tennessee, USA. For unsorted samples, tens of millions of PBMCs were counted and genomic DNA was extracted with the QIAamp DNA Blood Mini kit. Blood was collected by leukapheresis, and PBMCs were isolated by Ficoll-Histopaque density gradient centrifugation and then cryopreserved in liquid nitrogen vapor phase. Reading from cysteine to phenylalanine, the CDR3 counts 12 amino acids. Only the CDR3 part of the read is kept: 36 bases, read in frame from the first base. CDR1 and CDR2 are drawn from the germline V gene: SGHDT, YYEEEE. Using the deep immunoSEQ assay, TCR CDR3 regions were amplified from genomic DNA by multiplex PCR. Genomic DNA extracted from each cell subset was distributed evenly over all wells of several immunoSEQ 96-well plates, and each plate served as one replicate. For unsorted PBMC, approximately 310 ng genomic DNA, equal to tens of thousands of T cell genomes, was loaded into each replicate PCR. Unsorted PBMC genomic DNA was sequenced across ten immunoSEQ deep assay plates. The purified libraries were quantified using a Qubit 3.0 fluorometer, sized with a Bioanalyzer 2100, and then quantified again using the KAPA Library Quantification kit. Each immunoSEQ 96-well plate was sequenced on its own single-read 150-cycle Illumina NextSeq 550 flow cell. The original pipeline was this. Because the immunoSEQ output held only junctional sequences and lacked quality scores, the filtering could not match the filtering applied to full-length reads. Sequences were annotated with PyIR, a Python wrapper for IgBLAST v1.9, using IMGT germline references to assign V/J genes and CDR3. Reads with weak V/J assignments (E-value above 1e-6), missing CDR3, stop codons, out-of-frame junctions, or ambiguous translated residues were removed. V3J clonotypes were defined as sequences sharing an identical inferred V gene, J gene, and CDR3 amino acid sequence. Percentage overlap between repertoires was computed as shared unique clonotypes divided by the size of the smaller repertoire. Richness of each repertoire was evaluated using RTK rarefaction, the Chao1 estimator, and Recon v2.1 estimates of unobserved clonotypes. In its TCRdb copy, this immuneACCESS table keeps in-frame sequences only and misses some clones. Where compared with another copy, unresolved V genes explain less than half of these, and the others have no known cause. The DNA was the basis for D and trimming; V, J and clone size are from that table. The sample table shows around 530,000 clones, and around 80% are seen once. Together, the top ten hold around 11% of the sample.

Source material: PBMCs. The chain was built from TRBV5-6 and TRBJ2-5; no D gene is confidently identified. The DNA end lines up better with TRBJ2-7; the J call may be wrong. The receptor's source is a woman in her thirties or forties in good health. Some clones in this sample may be carry-over from other donors' samples. The DNA sequence is given as TGTGCCAGCAGCACTTCCACCTACGAGCAGTACTTC. This encodes CASSTSTYEQYF.